What follows describes a single T cell receptor (beta chain). Its antigen is not identified. This CDR3 region has 15 residues. CDR1 is SQVTM and CDR2 is ANQGSEA in the germline V gene. The V gene lost 1 base and the J gene lost 5 bases, with 17 bases spanning the gap. Amplification used 60 Vbeta primers and 13 Jbeta primers. Only in-frame clones appear in the TCRdb table, and some are missing; sequencing was by immunoSEQ multiplex PCR. The table includes about 93,000 clones, 82% detected once. These data belong to a study of cytomegalovirus exposure and HLA in healthy donors. General study findings and limits: Later analysis associated a missense DCLRE1C variant with TCR beta V- and J-gene trimming.

The TCR was taken from a man aged 45-65 years in good health and CMV-seronegative. The gene calls are TRBV29-1 and TRBJ1-1; maybe TRBD1 (5 bases). Sequences were obtained from PBMCs. The CDR3 loop is CSVEGGKGAETEAFF. The CDR3 DNA sequence: TGCAGCGTTGAAGGGGGTAAAGGGGCTGAGACTGAAGCTTTCTTT.